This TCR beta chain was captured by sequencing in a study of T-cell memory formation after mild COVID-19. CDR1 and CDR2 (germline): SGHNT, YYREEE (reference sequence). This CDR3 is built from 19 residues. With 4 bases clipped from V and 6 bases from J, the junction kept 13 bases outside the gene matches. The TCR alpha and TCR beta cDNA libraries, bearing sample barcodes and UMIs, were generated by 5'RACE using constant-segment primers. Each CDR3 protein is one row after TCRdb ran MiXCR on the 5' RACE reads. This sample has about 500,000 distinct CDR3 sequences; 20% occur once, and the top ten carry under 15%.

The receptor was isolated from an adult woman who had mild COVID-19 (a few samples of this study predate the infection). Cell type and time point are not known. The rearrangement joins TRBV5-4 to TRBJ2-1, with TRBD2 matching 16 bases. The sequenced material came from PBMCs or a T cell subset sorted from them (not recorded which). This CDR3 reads CASSVGLAGGLLPGNEQFF. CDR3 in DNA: TGTGCCAGCAGCGTGGGACTAGCGGGAGGGCTCCTACCGGGCAATGAGCAGTTCTTC.